This TCR beta chain was obtained from a study of spatial heterogeneity in lung cancer. Across the whole study: The average count in raw reads for each unique TCR and UMI combination exceeded eight appearances.

The library protocol tagged each TCR cDNA with a unique molecular identifier. Each CDR3 protein is one row after TCRdb ran MiXCR on the 5' RACE reads. The table includes around 6,600 distinct CDR3 sequences, 5% to 6% detected once. This clonotype is medium-sized (0.01 to 0.1%) in the sample. The V gene lost 2 bases and the J gene lost 1 base, with 9 bases spanning the gap. Per germline, CDR1 SGHRS and CDR2 YFSETQ. This CDR3 is 15 amino acids long. Documented time point: sample taken at primary tumor resection. Tumor, nontumor lung or frozen PBMC supplied whole RNA, sequenced without sorting. Samples were donated by 72 untreated early-stage non-small cell lung cancer patients.

The starting material was normal lung tissue next to the tumor, obtained at surgery. The chain carries TRBV5-1 and TRBJ2-2; no definite D call. The clonotype was recovered from a female donor with early-stage non-small cell lung cancer. CDR3: CASSFGLENTGELFF. The CDR3, as DNA: TGCGCCAGCAGCTTTGGTCTAGAGAACACCGGGGAGCTGTTTTTT.